This T cell receptor (beta chain) stems from a study of blood T cells in healthy people across ages (dated by TCRdb to between 2015 and 2016). As for the study more broadly: In model experiments, template switching captured about one uniquely barcoded TCR beta cDNA molecule for every two T cells. To track age-related changes in TCR beta repertoire diversity, the study relied on deep sequencing normalized with unique cDNA molecular identifiers. The donors were split into four age groups: young (average 16 years), middle-aged (nearly 40), aged (over 55) and long-lived (roughly 80). Two additional independent replicas of 1 million unique cDNA reads from the same blood draw were analyzed for two donors (one aged 18 to 30 and one aged 80 or older). Donors of different ages were randomly distributed across sequencing lanes to avoid experimental bias. The study at large found these results: Because donor CMV infection status was unknown, age-related changes in expanded clonotypes were potentially confounded. The percentage of naive T cells measured by flow cytometry correlated strongly with observed TCR beta diversity. As age increased, observed TCR beta diversity per million T cells dropped in a roughly linear way, and a significant reduction was already evident by age 40. Bulk unsorted PBMC profiling prevented conclusive comparison of naive and antigen-experienced compartments. Estimates of total diversity based on one million sequenced T cells were regarded as lower bounds and as underestimates. The long-lived group showed more naive CD4+ T cells, fewer expanded clones and increased TCR diversity than the aged group, suggesting age selection.

The CDR3 runs 14 amino acids, cysteine and phenylalanine included. The sequence is cut down to CDR3 DNA, 42 bases in frame from base 1. The germline V gene supplies CDR1 SGHAT and CDR2 FQNNGV. V and J are truncated by 3 bases and 6 bases respectively, leaving an intervening sequence of 13 bases. This clonotype was counted between two and nine times. The antigen it binds to is not known. No base quality values were provided; no much bigger clone lies one nucleotide off. Library construction relied on 5' RACE. The reads were generated on an Illumina HiSeq 2500. The second PCR ran for about 7 to 11 cycles and used a J-beta primer mix along with a sample-barcoded 5' primer. Each TCR beta cDNA molecule received a unique molecular identifier from a template-switch 5' adaptor carrying 12 random nucleotides. At least 2.5 million CDR3-containing paired-end reads were obtained from each sample. All of the RNA was converted into first-strand cDNA using the Mint cDNA synthesis kit, with a TRBC-specific oligonucleotide serving as the primer. After uracil-DNA glycosylase treatment, a first 18-cycle PCR used universal primers M1SS and BC2_uni_R on all cDNA. As for the authors' bioinformatics: For normalization, 1 million high-quality reads, each with a distinct molecular identifier, were randomly selected from each sample. Reads sharing molecular identifiers were discarded rather than binned into consensus sequences. CDR3 identification, clonotype clustering and error correction used MiTCR with a Q25 quality threshold and the strictest error-elimination algorithm. A nonparametric unseen species model with Euler transformation was used to estimate a lower bound on total TCR beta diversity. Starting from the raw public reads, TCRdb applied fastp trimming at Q25, assembled clones with MiXCR and retained in-frame beta chains. Identical CDR3 proteins give one entry, which carries the most common genes and DNA. These V and J calls derive from TCRdb rather than the authors' analysis. For this sample there are about 730,000 distinct CDR3 sequences; more than 40% appear just once. The top ten clonotypes cover approximately 22% of the sample.

Systemically healthy Caucasian individuals from Russia, 39 in total and aged roughly 6 to 100 years, were included as donors. Each donor gave roughly 9.5 milliliters of peripheral blood, collected into EDTA-treated Vacutainer tubes. PBMCs were isolated by Ficoll-Paque density-gradient centrifugation, with at least 7 million obtained per sample. Total RNA, at least 6 micrograms per sample, was extracted from PBMCs with Trizol reagent. The percentages of naive CD45RAhigh/CD27high T cells were determined by flow cytometry on a PBMC aliquot from every donor. This receptor was taken from a woman in her sixties or seventies in good health. The sample comprised blood. The chain employs TRBV11-2 and TRBJ2-3; a tentative D match to TRBD2 spans 6 bases. The CDR3 reads as follows: CASSFATGRDTQYF. The nucleotides are TGTGCCAGCAGCTTCGCGACGGGGAGGGATACGCAGTATTTT.